This is a list of T cell receptor beta chains from one sample in a study of regulatory dendritic cells for organ transplantation. These TCRs are of unknown antigen specificity. Here immunoSEQ multiplex PCR was the method, and the copy in TCRdb shows in-frame clones only, minus some. Among some 10,000 clones listed, 65% were seen once. The specimen was naive CD4+ T cells from blood cultured with dendritic cells. These receptor sequences come from a human donor in good health. The CDR3 runs from the conserved cysteine through the conserved F or W.

>TRBV7-3|TRBJ2-1|15
CASSATGSSYNEQFF
>TRBV19|TRBJ1-5|15
CASSINLGGYQPQHF
>TRBV6-4|TRBJ2-3|15
CASSVGGMGTDTQYF
>TRBV29-1|TRBJ1-2|11
CSVQGNYGYTF
>TRBV19|TRBJ2-1|15
CASSGRGGIYNEQFF
>TRBV5-5|TRBJ1-5|17
CASSLYPGGGGFQPQHF
>TRBV11-3|TRBJ2-3|12
CASRRGQGEQYF
>TRBV2|TRBJ2-7|15
CASTSGGVSSYEQYF
>TRBV5-8|TRBJ2-3|14
CAARDRASTDTQYF
>TRBV5-4|TRBJ2-2|15
CATRDRDTNTGELFF
>TRBV10-3|TRBJ2-5|17
CAISESYNIGQKETQYF
>TRBV9|TRBJ1-1|13
CASSVDGGNEAFF
>TRBV7-2|TRBJ2-5|15
CASSQTSGGAETQYF
>TRBV19|TRBJ1-2|14
CASRFMQVNYGYTF
>TRBV18|TRBJ2-1|13
CASSLRGNNEQFF
>TRBV10-3|TRBJ2-1|16
CAISEAGTSGANEQFF
>TRBV7-2|TRBJ2-2|17
CASSFSWTSSNTGELFF
>TRBV18|TRBJ1-6|15
CASSPWQDYNSPLHF
>TRBV7-8|.|14
CASSLWGATYEQYF
>TRBV11-3|TRBJ2-6|17
CASSPGTGGFGANVLTF
>TRBV5-6|TRBJ1-6|13
CASSFTGDSPLHF
>TRBV19|TRBJ2-2|16
CASSPRDRGFTGELFF
>TRBV6-1|TRBJ1-1|13
CASSGTVNTEAFF
>TRBV7-9|TRBJ2-1|14
CASSLVDSDNEQFF
>TRBV18|TRBJ1-1|15
CASSPEQGGRTEAFF
>TRBV5-5|.|14
CASSWDYPSYEQYF
>TRBV7-2|TRBJ2-2|17
CASSPKIGREGTGELFF
>TRBV6-1|TRBJ1-5|15
CASRGSRSGNQPQHF
>TRBV5-1|TRBJ2-2|15
CASWTGGTNTGELFF
>TRBV9|TRBJ2-5|19
CASSAEIAGASMYQETQYF
>TRBV5-4|TRBJ2-5|15
CASSSDGQGRETQYF
>TRBV9|TRBJ2-2|15
CASSVVARPSGELFF
>TRBV6-5|TRBJ1-4|14
CASSVRQGGEKLFF
>TRBV5-4|TRBJ1-3|14
CASSTDSSGNTIYF
>TRBV29-1|TRBJ1-1|11
CSVEEGGEAFF
>TRBV7-8|TRBJ1-2|13
CASSLDLDYGYTF
>TRBV5-1|TRBJ2-2|15
CASSYTSGYAGELFF
>TRBV6-5|TRBJ2-7|12
CASDRGPNEQYF
>TRBV23-1|TRBJ1-4|18
CASSQSTGSFATNEKLFF
>TRBV10-3|TRBJ1-5|15
CAISDSLGSNQPQHF
>TRBV6-1|TRBJ1-2|15
CASRDLPGTSYGYTF
>TRBV6-1|TRBJ1-2|15
CASSFSRTGDYGYTF
>TRBV7-3|TRBJ2-7|14
CASSLSGDTYEQYF
>TRBV9|TRBJ2-3|16
CASSTMTGGAWDTQYF
>TRBV6-6|TRBJ2-5|14
CASSFGGGKETQYF
>TRBV29-1|TRBJ2-5|15
CSVRPLAGGQETQYF
>TRBV7-2|TRBJ2-2|16
CASSSYFTGNTGELFF
>TRBV19|TRBJ1-2|15
CASRVTGTADYGYTF